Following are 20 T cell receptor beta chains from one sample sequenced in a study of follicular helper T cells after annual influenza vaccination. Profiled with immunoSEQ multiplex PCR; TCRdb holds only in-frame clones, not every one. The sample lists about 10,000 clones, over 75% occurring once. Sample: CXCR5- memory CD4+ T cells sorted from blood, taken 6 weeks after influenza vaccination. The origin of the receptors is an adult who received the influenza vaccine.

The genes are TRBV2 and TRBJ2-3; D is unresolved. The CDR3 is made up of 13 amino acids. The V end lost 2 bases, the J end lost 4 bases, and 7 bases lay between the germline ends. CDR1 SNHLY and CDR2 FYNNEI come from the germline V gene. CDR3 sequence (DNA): TGTGCCAGCAGTGAAAGGGCCCCAGATACGCAGTATTTT. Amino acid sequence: CASSERAPDTQYF.

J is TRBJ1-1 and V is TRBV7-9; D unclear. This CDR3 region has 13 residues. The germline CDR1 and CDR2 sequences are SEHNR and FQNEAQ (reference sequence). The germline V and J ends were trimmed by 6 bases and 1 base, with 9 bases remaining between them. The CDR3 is CASSSPRNTEAFF. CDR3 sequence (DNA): TGTGCCAGCAGTTCGCCTCGGAACACTGAAGCTTTCTTT. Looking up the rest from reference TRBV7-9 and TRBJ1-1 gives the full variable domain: DTGVSQNPRHKITKRGQNVTFRCDPISEHNRLYWYRQTLGQGPEFLTYFQNEAQLEKSRLLSDRFSAERPKGSFSTLEIQRTEQGDSAMYLCASSSPRNTEAFFGQGTRLTVV.

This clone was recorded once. CDR3 protein: CASSKSGQGYYEQYF. CDR3 sequence (DNA): TGTGCCAGCAGCAAATCAGGACAGGGGTACTACGAGCAGTACTTC. The chain combines TRBV5-8 with TRBJ2-7, with 9 bases that match TRBD1. V lost 4 bases, J lost 3 bases, and 8 bases stayed unmatched. CDR3 length: 15 residues. CDR1 and CDR2 from the germline V gene are SGHTS and YDEGEE.

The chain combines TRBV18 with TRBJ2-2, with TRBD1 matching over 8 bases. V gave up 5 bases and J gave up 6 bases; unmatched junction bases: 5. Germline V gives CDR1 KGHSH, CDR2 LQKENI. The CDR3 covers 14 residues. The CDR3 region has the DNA TGTGCCAGCTCATCAAGACAGGGGTCCGGGGAGCTGTTTTTT. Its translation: CASSSRQGSGELFF.

The CDR3 spells CASSPAGANYEQYF. The CDR3 DNA is TGTGCCAGCAGCCCCGCCGGGGCAAACTACGAGCAGTACTTC. This sequence joins TRBV11-3 and TRBJ2-7; D may correspond to TRBD1 or TRBD2 (5 bases each). Germline values: CDR1 SGHNT, CDR2 YENEEA. The CDR3 is 14 residues long. Deletions cut 5 bases from V and 3 bases from J, with 14 bases between.

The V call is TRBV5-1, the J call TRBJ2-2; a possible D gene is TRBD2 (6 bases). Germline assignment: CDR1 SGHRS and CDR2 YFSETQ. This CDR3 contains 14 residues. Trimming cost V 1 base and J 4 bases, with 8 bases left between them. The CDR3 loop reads CASSLRAGTGELFF. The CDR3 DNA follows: TGCGCCAGCAGCTTGCGAGCGGGCACCGGGGAGCTGTTTTTT. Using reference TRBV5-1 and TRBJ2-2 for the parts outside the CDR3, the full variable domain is KAGVTQTPRYLIKTRGQQVTLSCSPISGHRSVSWYQQTPGQGLQFLFEYFSETQRNKGNFPGRFSGRQFSNSRSEMNVSTLELGDSALYLCASSLRAGTGELFFGEGSRLTVL.

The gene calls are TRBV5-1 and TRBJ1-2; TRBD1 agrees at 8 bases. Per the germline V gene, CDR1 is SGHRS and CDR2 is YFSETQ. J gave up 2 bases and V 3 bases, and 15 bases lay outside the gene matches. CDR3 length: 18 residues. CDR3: CASSWDFNRGTLNYGYTF. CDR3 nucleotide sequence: TGCGCCAGCAGCTGGGACTTTAACAGGGGGACGTTGAACTATGGCTACACCTTC.

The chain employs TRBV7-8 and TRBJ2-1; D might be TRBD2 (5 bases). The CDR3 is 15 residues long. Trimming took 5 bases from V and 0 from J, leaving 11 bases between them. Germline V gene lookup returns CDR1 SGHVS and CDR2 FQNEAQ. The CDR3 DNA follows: TGTGCCAGCAGCGAAACGGGGAGCTCCTACAATGAGCAGTTCTTC. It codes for CASSETGSSYNEQFF.

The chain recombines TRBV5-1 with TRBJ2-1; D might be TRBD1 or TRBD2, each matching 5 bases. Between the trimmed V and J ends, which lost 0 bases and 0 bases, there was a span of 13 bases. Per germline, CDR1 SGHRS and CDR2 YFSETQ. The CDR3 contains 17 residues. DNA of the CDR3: TGCGCCAGCAGCTTGGACGGGACGTTGAGCTCCTACAATGAGCAGTTCTTC. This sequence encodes CASSLDGTLSSYNEQFF.

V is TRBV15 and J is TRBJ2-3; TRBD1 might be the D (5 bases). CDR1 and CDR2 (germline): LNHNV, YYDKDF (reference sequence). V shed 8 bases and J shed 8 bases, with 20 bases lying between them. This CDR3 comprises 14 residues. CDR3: CATSAGVIRGTQYF. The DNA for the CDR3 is TGTGCCACCTCGGCAGGAGTTATAAGGGGTACGCAGTATTTT.

The CDR3, as DNA: TGTGCCAGCAGCTTAGGACAGATTGAGCAGTTCTTC. The encoded protein is CASSLGQIEQFF. The V call is TRBV11-2, the J call TRBJ2-1, with TRBD1 as a possible D gene (5 bases). V was trimmed by 1 base and J by 9 bases, leaving 7 bases between them. The CDR3 spans 12 residues. Germline CDR1 and CDR2: SGHAT and FQNNGV.

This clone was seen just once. For the CDR3, the DNA is TGTGCCAGCAGCTCAACGGACAGGAACTATGGCTACACCTTC. Amino acids: CASSSTDRNYGYTF. This chain connects TRBV27 to TRBJ1-2; TRBD1 matches at 7 bases. From germline, CDR1 is MNHEY and CDR2 SMNVEV (reference sequence). This CDR3 is built from 14 residues. V gave up 6 bases and J gave up 2 bases; unmatched junction bases: 6.

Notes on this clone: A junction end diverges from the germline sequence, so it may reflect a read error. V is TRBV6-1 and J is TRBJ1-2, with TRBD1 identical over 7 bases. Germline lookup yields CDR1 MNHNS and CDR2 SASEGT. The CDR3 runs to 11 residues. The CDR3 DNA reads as TGTGCCAGCAGTGAAACACAGGGGAAGGGCTTC. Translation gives CASSETQGKGF.

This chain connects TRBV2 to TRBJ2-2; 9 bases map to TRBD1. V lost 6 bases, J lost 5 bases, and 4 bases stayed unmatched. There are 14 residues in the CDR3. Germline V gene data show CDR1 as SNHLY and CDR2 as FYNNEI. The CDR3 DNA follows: TGTGCCAGCAGCAAGGACAGGGGTACCGGGGAGCTGTTTTTT. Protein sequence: CASSKDRGTGELFF.

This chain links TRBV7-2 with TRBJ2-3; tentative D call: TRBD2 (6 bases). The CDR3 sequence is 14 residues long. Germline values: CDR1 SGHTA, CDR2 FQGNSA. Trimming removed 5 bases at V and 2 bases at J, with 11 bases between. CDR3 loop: CASSAGLVTDTQYF. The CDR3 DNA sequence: TGTGCCAGCAGCGCGGGACTCGTCACAGATACGCAGTATTTT.

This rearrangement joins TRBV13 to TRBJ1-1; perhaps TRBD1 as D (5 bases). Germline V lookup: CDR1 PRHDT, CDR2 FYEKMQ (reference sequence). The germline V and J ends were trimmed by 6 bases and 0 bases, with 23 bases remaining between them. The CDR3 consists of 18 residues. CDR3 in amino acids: CASRLRTDRTVLNTEAFF. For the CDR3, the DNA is TGTGCCAGCAGGTTACGAACCGACAGAACCGTCCTGAACACTGAAGCTTTCTTT.

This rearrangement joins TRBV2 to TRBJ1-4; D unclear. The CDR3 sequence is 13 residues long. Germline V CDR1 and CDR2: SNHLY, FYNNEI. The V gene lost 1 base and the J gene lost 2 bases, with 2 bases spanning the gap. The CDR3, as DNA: TGTGCCAGCAGTGAAGTGACTAATGAAAAACTGTTTTTT. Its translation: CASSEVTNEKLFF.

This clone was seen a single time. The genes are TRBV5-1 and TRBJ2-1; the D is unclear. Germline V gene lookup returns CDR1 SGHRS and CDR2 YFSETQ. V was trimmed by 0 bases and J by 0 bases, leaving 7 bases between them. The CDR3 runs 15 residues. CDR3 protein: CASSLEPGSYNEQFF. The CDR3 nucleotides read TGCGCCAGCAGCTTGGAACCGGGCTCCTACAATGAGCAGTTCTTC.

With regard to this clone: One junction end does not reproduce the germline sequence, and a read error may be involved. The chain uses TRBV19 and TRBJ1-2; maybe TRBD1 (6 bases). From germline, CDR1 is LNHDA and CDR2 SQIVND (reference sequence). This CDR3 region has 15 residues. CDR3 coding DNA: TGTGCCAGTAGTTCCTTCGGAGGGGGAAACTCTGGCTACACCTTC. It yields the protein CASSSFGGGNSGYTF.

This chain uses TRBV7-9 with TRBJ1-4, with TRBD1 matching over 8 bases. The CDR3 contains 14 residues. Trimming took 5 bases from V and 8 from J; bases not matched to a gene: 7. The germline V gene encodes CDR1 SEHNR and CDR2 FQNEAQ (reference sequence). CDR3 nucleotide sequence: TGTGCCAGCAGCCCTACAGGGGGAGAAGAAAAACTGTTTTTT. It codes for CASSPTGGEEKLFF. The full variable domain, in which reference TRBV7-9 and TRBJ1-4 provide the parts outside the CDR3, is DTGVSQNPRHKITKRGQNVTFRCDPISEHNRLYWYRQTLGQGPEFLTYFQNEAQLEKSRLLSDRFSAERPKGSFSTLEIQRTEQGDSAMYLCASSPTGGEEKLFFGSGTQLSVL.